These T cell receptor beta chains were read from a single sample in a study of blood T cell repertoires in COVID-19. TCRdb's table, derived via immunoSEQ multiplex PCR, lists solely in-frame clones and lacks some. This sample has about 210,000 clones, with around 84% found just once. Sequences were obtained from peripheral blood. The receptor set was obtained from a man aged 50 to 60 with active or convalescent COVID-19. Each CDR3 is given without its conserved first and last residue.

V: TRBV28
CDR3: ASNPLGHYNEQF

V: TRBV28
CDR3: ASSLPRQGMDTGELF

V: TRBV9
CDR3: ASSPMNTGELF

V: TRBV27
CDR3: ASSLSAEYYEQY

V: TRBV28
CDR3: ASSAGTSGGLMTSTDTQY

V: TRBV18
CDR3: ASSPGTAFYEQY

V: TRBV7-9
CDR3: ASSLLAGDQF

V: TRBV30
CDR3: AWSVDINQPQH

V: TRBV7-2
CDR3: ASSLASGSGANVLT

V: TRBV6-2/TRBV6-3
CDR3: ASSSPPGSTPLH

V: TRBV19
CDR3: ASSIQGMNTEAF

V: TRBV7-6
CDR3: ASSLPGTGADTQY

V: TRBV19
CDR3: ASSPYPGQGADSYGYT

V: TRBV19
CDR3: ASSIVAGGPSNQPQH

V: TRBV28
CDR3: ASSPPRVWFGQPQH

V: TRBV7-2
CDR3: ASSFQGAYTEAF

V: TRBV3-1/TRBV3-2
CDR3: ASSQDTSGSYNEQF

V: TRBV5-5
CDR3: ASSIGVTQETQY

V: TRBV24-1
CDR3: ATQGATDYGYT

V: TRBV4-1
CDR3: ASSQVLAGGKDTQY

V: TRBV6-2/TRBV6-3
CDR3: ASSYRASGRDTQY

V: TRBV4-3
CDR3: ASSQEWGRGKAF

V: TRBV6-1
CDR3: ASSDRARQITEAF

V: TRBV9
CDR3: ASSITSTDTQY

V: TRBV28
CDR3: ASSLSPGLAGGPTSGELF

V: TRBV7-2
CDR3: ASSPLAKNIQY

V: TRBV5-4
CDR3: ASSFGGNQPQH

V: TRBV5-1
CDR3: ASSPSGTGPSYEQY

V: TRBV28
CDR3: ASSPYIGAWGRYGYT

V: TRBV4-3
CDR3: ASSQALGGLDTQY

V: TRBV5-1
CDR3: ASSLRTTQETQY

V: TRBV18
CDR3: ASSPRVRDYGYT

V: TRBV7-6
CDR3: ASSLGPGDVNSPLH

V: TRBV15
CDR3: ATSRDRETQY

V: TRBV29-1
CDR3: SVERGLAGYTDTQY

V: TRBV11-2
CDR3: ASKEMGNTEAF

V: TRBV28
CDR3: ASSRGGSTDTQY

V: TRBV5-1
CDR3: ASSLGTGNSPLH

V: TRBV4-1
CDR3: ASSQGRPGTYNEQF

V: TRBV7-3
CDR3: ASSLEGGPTEAF

V: TRBV7-9
CDR3: ASKAGGSSEAF

V: TRBV2
CDR3: ASSRAGGGETQY

V: TRBV18
CDR3: ASSPQADRGYTEAF

V: TRBV9
CDR3: ASSPRQSSGNTIY

V: TRBV18
CDR3: ASSHSGTGGTGELF

V: TRBV6-2/TRBV6-3
CDR3: ASSYSDRPNTEAF

V: TRBV6-5
CDR3: ASSYRDSLNSPLH

V: TRBV5-1
CDR3: ASSVKGGNYGYT

V: TRBV6-5
CDR3: ASSVDRDEKLF

V: TRBV4-1
CDR3: ASSPVPGQGNTQY

V: TRBV6-2/TRBV6-3
CDR3: ASSYQGPSDYGYT

V: TRBV6-1
CDR3: ASSDAIHRGNQPQH

V: TRBV19
CDR3: ASSILAGGTHNEQF

V: TRBV24-1
CDR3: ATSDSWTGGNEQF

V: TRBV6-1
CDR3: ASSDPGAGYGYT

V: TRBV6-6
CDR3: ASSYTGSGNTIY

V: TRBV11-2
CDR3: ASSSRGRHTEAF